The subject of this entry is one T cell receptor beta chain. Its antigen is unknown. The entry originates in a study of T cell responses to AZD1222 COVID-19 vaccine. Profiling relied on immunoSEQ multiplex PCR, and the TCRdb table lists in-frame clones only, not all of them. The sample holds more than 85,000 clones, roughly 87% seen once. Study outcomes and limitations: Spike was spanned by vaccine-associated CD4 TCRs, which were dominant at 160-218 and 743-854. Receipt of two AZD1222 doses was followed by a rise in Spike-specific TCR breadth and depth.

The CDR3 contains 17 residues. The V gene end was trimmed by 4 bases and the J gene end by 4 bases; junction bases not matched to a gene: 9. Germline values: CDR1 SGHTA, CDR2 FQGTGA. The sequence was obtained from an adult in good health. This rearrangement joins TRBV7-3 to TRBJ2-2, with TRBD2 matching 10 bases. Material: peripheral blood, obtained on day 0 of AZD1222 vaccination. CDR3 protein: CASSSSAGGPSTGELFF. The CDR3 DNA is TGTGCCAGCAGCTCGTCAGCGGGGGGGCCCAGCACCGGGGAGCTGTTTTTT.